These T cell receptor beta chains were read from a single sample in a study of T cells after somatic rescue of genetic block. Sequencing was performed with immunoSEQ multiplex PCR; in TCRdb, only in-frame clones are kept and a portion is missing. The data show about 120,000 clones, with around nine tenths seen just once and roughly 1.5% held by the top ten. The material sequenced was peripheral blood mononuclear cells (PBMCs). The receptors were sampled from a woman aged 18-29 years. Both conserved end residues are part of each CDR3. A D gene is named only where the DNA matches it firmly. Clone size is stated in some rows and not others, as once, few, many or a class when expanded.

NA TRBJ2-7 TRBV6-5 NA CASGRGTGVYEQYF TGTGCCAGCGGGCGAGGGACGGGAGTTTACGAGCAGTACTTC
NA TRBJ2-7 TRBV11-2 NA CASSWKGTPSYEQYF TGTGCCAGCAGCTGGAAGGGGACCCCATCTTACGAGCAGTACTTC
NA TRBJ1-3 TRBV7-9 NA CASSPKISSGNTIYF TGTGCCAGCAGCCCCAAGATAAGCTCTGGAAACACCATATATTTT
once TRBJ1-6 TRBV7-9 NA CASSSNRDTLNSPLHF TGTGCCAGCAGCTCTAACCGGGACACTTTAAATTCACCCCTCCACTTT
NA TRBJ2-3 TRBV4-3 NA CASSQEATGGDTQYF TGCGCCAGCAGCCAAGAGGCGACTGGAGGGGATACGCAGTATTTT
NA TRBJ2-7 TRBV27 TRBD1 CASSPAGTGSYEQYF TGTGCCAGCAGTCCAGCCGGGACAGGGTCCTACGAGCAGTACTTC
NA TRBJ2-3 TRBV9 TRBD2 CASSPLAGGADTQYF TGTGCCAGCAGCCCCCTAGCGGGGGGGGCAGATACGCAGTATTTT
NA TRBJ1-1 TRBV2 NA CASSTNRAFF TGTGCCAGCAGTACTAATCGGGCTTTCTTT
NA TRBJ1-5 TRBV7-9 NA CASSTTAQPQHF TGTGCCAGCAGCACCACAGCCCAGCCCCAGCATTTT
once TRBJ2-7 TRBV5-4 NA CASSQELSYEQYF TGTGCCAGCAGCCAAGAGCTCTCCTACGAGCAGTACTTC
NA TRBJ2-6 TRBV18 TRBD1 CASSPETGSGSGANVLTF TGTGCCAGCTCACCAGAGACAGGGTCAGGCTCTGGGGCCAACGTCCTGACTTTC
NA TRBJ2-3 TRBV7-3 TRBD2 CASSLTSGGSDTQYF TGTGCCAGCAGCTTAACTAGCGGGGGGTCAGATACGCAGTATTTT
few TRBJ1-2 TRBV7-9 TRBD1 CASSLGDREGYTF TGTGCCAGCAGCTTAGGGGACAGGGAAGGCTACACCTTC
NA TRBJ1-1 TRBV14 NA CASSRGPAAFF TGTGCCAGCAGCCGAGGGCCGGCGGCTTTCTTT
NA TRBJ1-3 TRBV5-4 NA CASSLAGGNTIYF TGTGCCAGCAGCTTGGCGGGGGGAAACACCATATATTTT
NA TRBJ2-7 TRBV7-6 NA CASSLGQRYEQYF TGTGCCAGCAGCTTAGGGCAAAGGTACGAGCAGTACTTC
NA TRBJ2-7 TRBV6-1 NA CASSELGSYEQYF TGTGCCAGCAGTGAACTGGGTTCCTACGAGCAGTACTTC
NA TRBJ1-6 TRBV6-1 NA CASSDDYGTSNSPLHF TGTGCCAGCAGTGATGATTACGGGACATCAAATTCACCCCTCCACTTT
NA TRBJ2-7 TRBV29-1 TRBD2 CSVEGGEGLSYEQYF TGCAGCGTTGAAGGCGGGGAGGGTCTTTCCTACGAGCAGTACTTC
NA TRBJ1-1 TRBV11-2 TRBD1 CASSLSRGIMAFF TGTGCCAGCAGCTTAAGCAGGGGGATTATGGCTTTCTTT